A single sample gave rise to the 5 T cell receptor beta chains below, sequenced in a study of Tregs in tolerant kidney transplant recipients. Mixed chimerism was transient after nonmyeloablative marrow transplants from related graft donors. The assay was immunoSEQ multiplex PCR, and TCRdb's table has in-frame clones only and misses some. Its clone listing holds approximately 30,000 clones. The sequences come from CD4+ T cells from blood (PBMCs), collected 24 months after the transplant. Receptors were obtained from a human patient who received a combined kidney and bone marrow transplant. Some T cells may be the graft donor's.

Concerning this clone itself: The read ends 3 residues early relative to the CDR3; the germline J gene fills the gap. The chain is built from TRBV5-4 and TRBJ2-7; TRBD2 agrees at 11 bases. The CDR3 loop spans 14 amino acids. J was trimmed by 6 bases and V by 0 bases; bases with no gene match: 2. The germline V gene encodes CDR1 SGHNT and CDR2 YYREEE (reference sequence). The CDR3 here is CASSLAGTSGEQYF. The sequenced part of the CDR3 DNA is TGTGCCAGCAGCTTGGCCGGGACTAGCGGCGAG.

About this clone: Read coverage stops 3 residues before the CDR3 terminus; the germline J gene supplies the remainder. J is TRBJ2-1 and V is TRBV7-9, with D perhaps TRBD2 (5 bases). Germline lookup yields CDR1 SEHNR and CDR2 FQNEAQ (reference sequence). The CDR3 length is 15 residues. V lost 6 bases, J lost 5 bases, and 17 bases lay in between. This CDR3 reads CASRSRGPENNEQFF. The DNA read from the CDR3 is TGTGCCAGCAGGTCCCGAGGGCCAGAGAACAATGAG.

Concerning this clone itself: Read coverage stops 3 residues before the CDR3 terminus; the germline J gene supplies the remainder. The chain combines TRBV12-3 or TRBV12-4 with TRBJ1-5, with D uncertain. V dropped 3 bases and J dropped 3 bases, with 9 bases sitting between them. This CDR3 contains 14 residues. CDR3 residues: CASSLAGINQPQHF. The sequenced CDR3 bases are TGTGCCAGCAGTTTGGCGGGGATCAATCAGCCC.

On this clone itself: The missing CDR3 end, 3 residues past where the read stops, is filled in from the germline J gene. This sequence joins TRBV12-3 or TRBV12-4 and TRBJ1-2, with D possibly TRBD1 on 6 matching bases. V was shortened by 7 bases and J by 5 bases, with 14 bases between the two germline ends. The CDR3 spans 13 residues. CDR3 region: CASTTGSGYGYTF. The part of the CDR3 DNA that was read is TGTGCCAGCACTACAGGGAGTGGGTATGGC.

Comments on this clone: The read finishes 3 residues shy of the CDR3 end, and the germline J gene is used to complete it. The rearrangement links TRBV5-1 to TRBJ1-5; tentative D call: TRBD1 (6 bases). CDR1 is SGHRS, CDR2 YFSETQ, per germline. V lost 0 bases to trimming and J lost 5 bases, with 12 bases between them. The CDR3 extends over 15 amino acids. The CDR3 DNA, read in part, is TGCGCCAGCAGCTTGGTGCCGGGGGGCTATCAGCCC. Amino acid sequence: CASSLVPGGYQP. The CDR3 in its entirety is CASSLVPGGYQPQHF.